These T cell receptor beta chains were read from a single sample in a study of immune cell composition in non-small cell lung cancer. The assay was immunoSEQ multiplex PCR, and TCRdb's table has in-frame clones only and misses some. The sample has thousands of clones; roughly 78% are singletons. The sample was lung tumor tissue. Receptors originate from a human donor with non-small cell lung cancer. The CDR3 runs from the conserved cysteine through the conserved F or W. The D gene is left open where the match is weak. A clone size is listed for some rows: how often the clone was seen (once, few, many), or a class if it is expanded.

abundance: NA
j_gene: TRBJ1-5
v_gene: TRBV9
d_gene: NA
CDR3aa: CASSSLGQSNQPQHF
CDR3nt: TGTGCCAGCAGCTCGCTCGGACAGAGCAATCAGCCCCAGCATTTT

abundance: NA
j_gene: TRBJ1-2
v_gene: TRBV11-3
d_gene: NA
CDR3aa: CASSLEDMGRYGYTF
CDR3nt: TGTGCCAGCAGCTTAGAGGACATGGGACGTTATGGCTACACCTTC

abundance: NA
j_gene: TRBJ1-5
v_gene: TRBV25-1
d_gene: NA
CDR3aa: CASSAVGSNQPQHF
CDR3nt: TGTGCCAGCAGTGCGGTCGGTAGCAATCAGCCCCAGCATTTT

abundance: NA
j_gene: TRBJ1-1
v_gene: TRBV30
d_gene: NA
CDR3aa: CAWSRTVNTEAFF
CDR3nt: TGTGCCTGGAGTAGGACAGTGAACACTGAAGCTTTCTTT

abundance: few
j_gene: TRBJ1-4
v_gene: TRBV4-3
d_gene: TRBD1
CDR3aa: CASSRLTGDAEKLFF
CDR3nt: TGCGCCAGCAGCCGCCTCACAGGGGACGCTGAAAAACTGTTTTTT

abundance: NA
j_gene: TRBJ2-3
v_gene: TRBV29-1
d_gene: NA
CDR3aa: CSVDMGYTGTQYF
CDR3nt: TGCAGCGTTGATATGGGGTACACAGGTACGCAGTATTTT

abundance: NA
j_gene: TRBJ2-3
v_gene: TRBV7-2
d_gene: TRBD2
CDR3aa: CASSLARASGTDTQYF
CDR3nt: TGTGCCAGCAGCTTAGCCCGGGCTAGCGGGACAGATACGCAGTATTTT

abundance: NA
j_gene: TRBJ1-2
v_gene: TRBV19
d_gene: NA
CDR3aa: CASSMARIIYGYTF
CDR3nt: TGTGCCAGTAGTATGGCTCGGATTATCTATGGCTACACCTTC

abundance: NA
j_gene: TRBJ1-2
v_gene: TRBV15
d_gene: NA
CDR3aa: CATSRDLNSANYGYTF
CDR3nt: TGTGCCACCAGCAGAGATTTGAACAGTGCTAACTATGGCTACACCTTC

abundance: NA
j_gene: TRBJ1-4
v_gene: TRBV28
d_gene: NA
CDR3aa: CASSVPGLELEKLFF
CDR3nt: TGTGCCAGCAGTGTACCGGGACTTGAGTTGGAAAAACTGTTTTTT

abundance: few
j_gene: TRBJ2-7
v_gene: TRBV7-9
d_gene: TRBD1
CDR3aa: CASSFTGGSHYEQYF
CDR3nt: TGTGCCAGCAGCTTCACAGGGGGTTCCCATTACGAGCAGTACTTC

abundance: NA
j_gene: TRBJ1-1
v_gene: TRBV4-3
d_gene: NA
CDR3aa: CASSQYRDDTEAFF
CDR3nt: TGCGCCAGCAGCCAATACAGGGACGACACTGAAGCTTTCTTT

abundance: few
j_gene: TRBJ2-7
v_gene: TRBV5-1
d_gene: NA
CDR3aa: CASSSEGVGEQYF
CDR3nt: TGCGCCAGCAGCTCGGAGGGGGTAGGCGAGCAGTACTTC

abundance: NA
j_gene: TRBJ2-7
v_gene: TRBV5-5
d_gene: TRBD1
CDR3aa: CASSKQGDRRGRAYEQYF
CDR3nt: TGTGCCAGCAGCAAACAGGGGGATCGGAGAGGTAGGGCCTACGAGCAGTACTTC

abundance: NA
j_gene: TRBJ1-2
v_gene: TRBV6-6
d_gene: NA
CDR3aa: CASSYSTTGYTF
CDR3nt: TGTGCCAGCAGTTACTCGACTACAGGCTACACCTTC

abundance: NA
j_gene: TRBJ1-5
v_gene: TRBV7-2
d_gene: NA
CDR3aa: CASSPRGGNQPQHF
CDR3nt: TGTGCCAGCAGCCCGAGGGGGGGGAATCAGCCCCAGCATTTT

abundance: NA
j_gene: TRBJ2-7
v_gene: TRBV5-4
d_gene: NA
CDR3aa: CASSLASGSYEQYF
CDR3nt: TGTGCCAGCAGCTTAGCCTCAGGGAGCTACGAGCAGTACTTC

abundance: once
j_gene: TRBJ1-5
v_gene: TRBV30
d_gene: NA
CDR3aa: CAWSSQGGNQPQHF
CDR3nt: TGTGCCTGGAGTAGTCAGGGTGGCAATCAGCCCCAGCATTTT

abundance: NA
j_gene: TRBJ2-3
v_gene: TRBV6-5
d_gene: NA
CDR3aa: CASSESLDTQYF
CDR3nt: TGTGCCAGCAGCGAGTCCCTAGATACGCAGTATTTT

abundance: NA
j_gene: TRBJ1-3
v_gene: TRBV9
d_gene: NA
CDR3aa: CASSKDSGNTIYF
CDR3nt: TGTGCCAGCAGTAAGGACAGCGGAAACACCATATATTTT

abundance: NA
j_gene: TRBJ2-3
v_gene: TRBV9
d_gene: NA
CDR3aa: CASSVALIDTQYF
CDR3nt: TGTGCCAGCAGCGTAGCCTTGATAGATACGCAGTATTTT

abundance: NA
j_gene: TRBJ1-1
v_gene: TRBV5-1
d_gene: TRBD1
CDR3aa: CASSLDFRDRSPGTEAFF
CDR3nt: TGCGCCAGCAGCTTGGACTTCCGGGACAGAAGCCCCGGGACTGAAGCTTTCTTT